These T cell receptor beta chains were read from a single sample in a study of T-cell memory formation after mild COVID-19. MiXCR, applied by TCRdb to the 5' RACE reads, yields one record per CDR3 protein. This sample yields roughly 250,000 distinct CDR3 sequences, of which around 17% are seen a single time; more than 20% belongs to the top ten. Sequenced material: PBMCs or a T cell subset sorted from them (not recorded which). These receptors all come from a man between 18 and 35 years old who had mild COVID-19 (a few samples of this study predate the infection). Cell type and time point are not known. The CDR3 runs from the conserved cysteine through the conserved F or W. A D gene is named only where the DNA matches it firmly. A clone size is listed for some rows: how often the clone was seen (once, few, many), or a class if it is expanded.

v_call: TRBV5-1; j_call: TRBJ2-7; clone_size: .; d_call: .; cdr3_aa: CASSLAQGGSEQYF; cdr3_nt: TGCGCCAGCAGCTTGGCCCAGGGGGGGAGCGAGCAGTACTTC
v_call: TRBV2; j_call: TRBJ1-1; clone_size: .; d_call: .; cdr3_aa: CASSSGRLNTEAFF; cdr3_nt: TGTGCCAGCAGTTCGGGACGGTTGAACACTGAAGCTTTCTTT
v_call: TRBV7-2; j_call: TRBJ2-2; clone_size: .; d_call: .; cdr3_aa: CASSLLTAARELFF; cdr3_nt: TGTGCCAGCAGCCTCCTCACGGCGGCCCGGGAGCTGTTTTTT
v_call: TRBV7-6; j_call: TRBJ2-5; clone_size: .; d_call: .; cdr3_aa: CASSIHRVIEVEPGTQYF; cdr3_nt: TGTGCCAGCAGCATTCACAGGGTTATTGAGGTGGAACCGGGGACCCAGTACTTC
v_call: TRBV6-2/TRBV6-3; j_call: TRBJ1-5; clone_size: .; d_call: .; cdr3_aa: CASRERRVNQPQHF; cdr3_nt: TGTGCCAGCAGAGAACGGCGAGTCAATCAGCCCCAGCATTTT
v_call: TRBV4-2; j_call: TRBJ2-3; clone_size: many; d_call: TRBD2; cdr3_aa: CASSQDRGGTDTQYF; cdr3_nt: TGTGCCAGCAGCCAAGATCGGGGGGGCACAGATACGCAGTATTTT
v_call: TRBV7-9; j_call: TRBJ1-5; clone_size: .; d_call: .; cdr3_aa: CASSLSLNQPQHF; cdr3_nt: TGTGCCAGCAGCTTAAGCCTCAATCAGCCCCAGCATTTT
v_call: TRBV24-1; j_call: TRBJ2-1; clone_size: .; d_call: TRBD1; cdr3_aa: CATSDSGTGIHNEQFF; cdr3_nt: TGTGCCACCAGTGATTCCGGGACAGGGATTCACAATGAGCAGTTCTTC
v_call: TRBV18; j_call: TRBJ2-1; clone_size: many; d_call: TRBD2; cdr3_aa: CASSPLGLAGRNEQFF; cdr3_nt: TGTGCCAGCTCACCACTAGGACTAGCGGGGAGGAATGAGCAGTTCTTC
v_call: TRBV7-9; j_call: TRBJ1-2; clone_size: .; d_call: TRBD1; cdr3_aa: CASTPGTAWGNGYTF; cdr3_nt: TGTGCCAGCACCCCCGGGACAGCTTGGGGCAATGGCTACACCTTC
v_call: TRBV18; j_call: TRBJ2-7; clone_size: .; d_call: .; cdr3_aa: CASSPWPGSYEQYF; cdr3_nt: TGTGCCAGCTCACCATGGCCAGGGTCCTACGAGCAGTACTTC
v_call: TRBV4-2; j_call: TRBJ1-1; clone_size: many; d_call: .; cdr3_aa: CASSQGTEAFF; cdr3_nt: TGTGCCAGCAGCCAAGGCACTGAAGCTTTCTTT
v_call: TRBV5-1; j_call: TRBJ2-7; clone_size: many; d_call: .; cdr3_aa: CASSFTGLSEQYF; cdr3_nt: TGCGCCAGCAGCTTCACAGGGTTGTCCGAGCAGTACTTC
v_call: TRBV4-3; j_call: TRBJ2-1; clone_size: .; d_call: TRBD1; cdr3_aa: CASSGDRGPYNEQFF; cdr3_nt: TGCGCCAGCAGCGGGGACAGGGGGCCCTACAATGAGCAGTTCTTC
v_call: TRBV7-2; j_call: TRBJ2-1; clone_size: .; d_call: TRBD2; cdr3_aa: CASSLGGRGVRNEQFF; cdr3_nt: TGTGCCAGCAGCCTAGGTGGGCGGGGGGTGAGGAATGAGCAGTTCTTC
v_call: TRBV7-2; j_call: TRBJ2-5; clone_size: .; d_call: .; cdr3_aa: CASRTGTVQETQYF; cdr3_nt: TGTGCCAGCAGGACCGGGACTGTACAAGAGACCCAGTACTTC
v_call: TRBV9; j_call: TRBJ2-3; clone_size: .; d_call: TRBD2; cdr3_aa: CASGRGRVSTDTQYF; cdr3_nt: TGTGCCAGCGGGAGGGGTAGGGTAAGCACAGATACGCAGTATTTT